The 2 T cell receptor beta chains reported below all come from one sample, sequenced in a study of chemoradiotherapy in HPV16-positive cancers. Sequenced by immunoSEQ multiplex PCR; TCRdb stores in-frame clones only, minus some. The repertoire holds about 14,000 clones, with around 90% as singletons. The source was tumor tissue, collected from a patient who underwent chemoradiotherapy. These receptor sequences come from a human donor with HPV-associated anogenital cancer.

The DNA of the CDR3 is TGTGCCTGGACCCTGGACAGGGGCGAGCAGTACTTC. It specifies CAWTLDRGEQYF. V and J are TRBV30 and TRBJ2-7, with 9 bases identical to TRBD1. This CDR3 region has 12 residues. CDR1 is GTSNPN and CDR2 is SVGIG in the germline V gene (reference sequence). Trimming took 4 bases from V and 6 from J; bases not matched to a gene: 4.

This chain joins TRBV6-6 and TRBJ2-7; TRBD1 might be the D (5 bases). Trimming stripped 5 bases from V and 2 bases from J, with 13 bases between. This CDR3 has 14 amino acids. Germline V gene lookup returns CDR1 MNHNY and CDR2 SVGAGI (reference sequence). In nucleotides, the CDR3 is TGTGCCAGCAGTGAGCGACAGTCTGCCTACGAGCAGTACTTC. This gives the protein CASSERQSAYEQYF.